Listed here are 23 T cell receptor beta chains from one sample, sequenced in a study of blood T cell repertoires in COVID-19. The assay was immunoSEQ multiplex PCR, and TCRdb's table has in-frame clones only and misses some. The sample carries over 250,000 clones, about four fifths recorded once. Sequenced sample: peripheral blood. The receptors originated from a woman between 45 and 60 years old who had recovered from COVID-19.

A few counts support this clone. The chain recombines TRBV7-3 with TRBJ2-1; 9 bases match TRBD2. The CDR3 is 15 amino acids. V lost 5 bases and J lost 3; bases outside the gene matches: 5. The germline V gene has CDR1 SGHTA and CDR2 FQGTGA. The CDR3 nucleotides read TGTGCCAGCAGCCGGAGCGGGGGGCACTACAATGAGCAGTTCTTC. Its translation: CASSRSGGHYNEQFF.

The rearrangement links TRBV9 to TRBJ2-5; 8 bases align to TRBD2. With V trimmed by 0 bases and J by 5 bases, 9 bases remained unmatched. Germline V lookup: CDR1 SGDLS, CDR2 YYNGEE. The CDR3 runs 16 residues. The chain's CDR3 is CASSVGSGGPGETQYF. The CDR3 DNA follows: TGTGCCAGCAGCGTAGGGTCGGGAGGGCCAGGGGAGACCCAGTACTTC.

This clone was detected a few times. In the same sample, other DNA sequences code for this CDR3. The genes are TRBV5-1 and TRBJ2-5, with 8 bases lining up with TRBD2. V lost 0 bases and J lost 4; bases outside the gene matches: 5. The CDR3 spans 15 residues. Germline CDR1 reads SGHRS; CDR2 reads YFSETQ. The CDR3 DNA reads TGCGCCAGCAGCTTGGGTGCGGGGGGCGCAGAGACCCAGTACTTC. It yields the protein CASSLGAGGAETQYF.

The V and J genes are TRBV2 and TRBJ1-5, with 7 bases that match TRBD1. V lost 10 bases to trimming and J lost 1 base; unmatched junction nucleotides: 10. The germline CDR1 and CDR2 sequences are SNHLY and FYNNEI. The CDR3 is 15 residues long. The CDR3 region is CATSDRSLSNQPQHF. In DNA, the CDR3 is TGTGCCACATCGGACAGGTCCTTGAGCAATCAGCCCCAGCATTTT.

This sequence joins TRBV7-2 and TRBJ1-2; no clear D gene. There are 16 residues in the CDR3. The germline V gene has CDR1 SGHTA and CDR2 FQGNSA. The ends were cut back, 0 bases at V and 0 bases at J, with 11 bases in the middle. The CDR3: CASSLAGSQANYGYTF. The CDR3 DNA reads TGTGCCAGCAGCTTAGCCGGGTCCCAAGCTAACTATGGCTACACCTTC. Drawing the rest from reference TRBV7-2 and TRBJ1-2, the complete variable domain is GAGVSQSPSNKVTEKGKDVELRCDPISGHTALYWYRQSLGQGLEFLIYFQGNSAPDKSGLPSDRFSAERTGGSVSTLTIQRTQQEDSAVYLCASSLAGSQANYGYTFGSGTRLTVV.

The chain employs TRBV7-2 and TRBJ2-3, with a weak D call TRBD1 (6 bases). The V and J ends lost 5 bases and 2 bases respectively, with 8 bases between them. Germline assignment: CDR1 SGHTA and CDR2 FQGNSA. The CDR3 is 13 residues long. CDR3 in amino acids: CASSRDNTDTQYF. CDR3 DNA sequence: TGTGCCAGCAGCCGGGACAACACAGATACGCAGTATTTT.

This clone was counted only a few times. The CDR3 sequence: CASSSSGTSGLNEQFF. The CDR3 nucleotides read TGTGCCAGCAGCTCATCCGGGACTAGCGGCCTCAATGAGCAGTTCTTC. The J gene is TRBJ2-1, the V gene TRBV7-3; 11 bases match TRBD2. CDR3 length equals 16 residues. Per germline, CDR1 SGHTA and CDR2 FQGTGA. Germline trimming cut 4 bases from V and 6 bases from J; bases unmatched to any gene: 8.

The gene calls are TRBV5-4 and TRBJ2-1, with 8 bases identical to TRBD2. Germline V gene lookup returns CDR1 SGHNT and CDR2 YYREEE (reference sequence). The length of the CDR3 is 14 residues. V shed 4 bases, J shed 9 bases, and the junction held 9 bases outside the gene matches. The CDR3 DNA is TGTGCCAGCAGCCTCAGCGGGAGTGCCGGTGAGCAGTTCTTC. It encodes CASSLSGSAGEQFF.

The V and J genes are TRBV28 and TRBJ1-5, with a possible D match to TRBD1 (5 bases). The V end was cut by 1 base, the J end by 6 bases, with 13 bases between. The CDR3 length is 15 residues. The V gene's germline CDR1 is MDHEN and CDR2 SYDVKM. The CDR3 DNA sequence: TGTGCCAGCAGTTTATTGGCAGGGAGGGCTCAGCCCCAGCATTTT. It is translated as CASSLLAGRAQPQHF.

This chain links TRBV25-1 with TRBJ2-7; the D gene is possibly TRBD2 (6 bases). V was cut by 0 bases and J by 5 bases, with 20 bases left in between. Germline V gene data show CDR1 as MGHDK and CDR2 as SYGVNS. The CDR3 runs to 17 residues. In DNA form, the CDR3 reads TGTGCCAGCAGTGAATATGGCGGTTTTGGGGGACTCCACGAGCAGTACTTC. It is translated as CASSEYGGFGGLHEQYF.

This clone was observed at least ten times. The CDR3 loop reads CASSEPRTGPTLSGANVLTF. Here the CDR3 DNA reads TGTGCCAGCAGCGAGCCCCGGACAGGTCCCACCCTTTCTGGGGCCAACGTCCTGACTTTC. The rearrangement links TRBV9 to TRBJ2-6, with 7 bases aligning to TRBD1. CDR1 and CDR2 from the germline V gene are SGDLS and YYNGEE. The CDR3 length is 20 residues. Germline trimming cut 3 bases from V and 1 base from J; bases unmatched to any gene: 16.

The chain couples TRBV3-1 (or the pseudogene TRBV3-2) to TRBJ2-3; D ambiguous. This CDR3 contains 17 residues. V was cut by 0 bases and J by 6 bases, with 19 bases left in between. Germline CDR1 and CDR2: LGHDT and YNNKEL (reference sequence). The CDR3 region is CASSQEPVPSCRDTQYF. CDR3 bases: TGTGCCAGCAGCCAAGAACCCGTACCTTCCTGCCGGGATACGCAGTATTTT.

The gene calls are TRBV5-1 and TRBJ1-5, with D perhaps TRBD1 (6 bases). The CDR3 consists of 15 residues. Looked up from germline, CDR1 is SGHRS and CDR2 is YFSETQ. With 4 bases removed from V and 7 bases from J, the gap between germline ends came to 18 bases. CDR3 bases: TGCGCCAGCAGCACGACAGGAGAATACGAACAGCCCCAGCATTTT. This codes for CASSTTGEYEQPQHF.

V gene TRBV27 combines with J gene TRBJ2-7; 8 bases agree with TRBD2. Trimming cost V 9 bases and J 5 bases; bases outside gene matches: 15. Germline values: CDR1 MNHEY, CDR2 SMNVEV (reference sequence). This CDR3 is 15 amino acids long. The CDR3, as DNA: TGTGCCAGAGGGCTGTTCGGGACTAGAAATGACGAGCAGTACTTC. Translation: CARGLFGTRNDEQYF.

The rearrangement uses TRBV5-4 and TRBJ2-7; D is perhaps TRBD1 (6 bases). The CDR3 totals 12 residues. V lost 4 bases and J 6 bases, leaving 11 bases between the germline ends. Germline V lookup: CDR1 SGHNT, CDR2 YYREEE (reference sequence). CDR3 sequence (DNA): TGTGCCAGCAGCGCGACAGGAGGCGAGCAGTACTTC. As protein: CASSATGGEQYF.

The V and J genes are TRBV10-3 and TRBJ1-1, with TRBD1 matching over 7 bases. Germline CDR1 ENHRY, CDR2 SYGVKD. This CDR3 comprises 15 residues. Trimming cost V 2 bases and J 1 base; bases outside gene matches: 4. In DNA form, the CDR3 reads TGTGCCATCAGTGAGGGACAGGCCCCGAACACTGAAGCTTTCTTT. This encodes CAISEGQAPNTEAFF.

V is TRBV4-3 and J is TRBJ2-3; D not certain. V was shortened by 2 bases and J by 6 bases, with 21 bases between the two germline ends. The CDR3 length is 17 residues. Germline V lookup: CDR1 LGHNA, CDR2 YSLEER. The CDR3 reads CASSQKRSVNVIDTQYF. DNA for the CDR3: TGCGCCAGCAGCCAAAAGCGTTCCGTCAACGTGATTGATACGCAGTATTTT.

CDR3 DNA sequence: TGCGCCAGCAGCTCAGGACAGCCGAACACTGAAGCTTTCTTT. Translated, it gives CASSSGQPNTEAFF. V usage is TRBV5-1 and J usage is TRBJ1-1, with D possibly matching TRBD1 (6 bases). Deletions cut 3 bases from V and 1 base from J, with 10 bases between. Germline values: CDR1 SGHRS, CDR2 YFSETQ. The CDR3 has 14 residues. Full variable domain (missing parts from reference TRBV5-1 and TRBJ1-1): KAGVTQTPRYLIKTRGQQVTLSCSPISGHRSVSWYQQTPGQGLQFLFEYFSETQRNKGNFPGRFSGRQFSNSRSEMNVSTLELGDSALYLCASSSGQPNTEAFFGQGTRLTVV.

The CDR3 DNA follows: TGCGCCAGCAGCTTGGCGACACCTCAAGAGACCCAGTACTTC. Translation: CASSLATPQETQYF. The chain joins TRBV5-1 to TRBJ2-5; D ambiguous. The CDR3 is 14 residues long. Germline CDR1 and CDR2: SGHRS and YFSETQ. V lost 0 bases and J 2 bases, leaving 8 bases between the germline ends.

CDR3 sequence (DNA): TGTGCCAGCAGTTACTCGAATACCAGGCGTCTAACTAACTATGGCTACACCTTC. This codes for CASSYSNTRRLTNYGYTF. J is TRBJ1-2 and V is TRBV6-2 or TRBV6-3; D is uncertain. V was cut by 0 bases and J by 0 bases, with 17 bases left in between. The CDR3 sequence is 18 residues long. Per germline, CDR1 MNHEY and CDR2 SVGEGT.

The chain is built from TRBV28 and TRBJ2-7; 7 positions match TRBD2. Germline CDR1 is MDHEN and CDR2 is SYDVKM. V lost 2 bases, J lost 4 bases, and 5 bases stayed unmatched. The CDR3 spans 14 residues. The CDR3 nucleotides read TGTGCCAGCAGTTTACTTCAGGGAGGGTACGAGCAGTACTTC. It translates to CASSLLQGGYEQYF.

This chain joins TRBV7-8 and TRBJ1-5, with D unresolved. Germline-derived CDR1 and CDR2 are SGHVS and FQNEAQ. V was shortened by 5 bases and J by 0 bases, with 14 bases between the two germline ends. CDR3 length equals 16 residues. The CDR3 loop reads CASSPAPQNSNQPQHF. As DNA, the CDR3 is TGTGCCAGCAGCCCAGCCCCGCAGAATAGCAATCAGCCCCAGCATTTT.

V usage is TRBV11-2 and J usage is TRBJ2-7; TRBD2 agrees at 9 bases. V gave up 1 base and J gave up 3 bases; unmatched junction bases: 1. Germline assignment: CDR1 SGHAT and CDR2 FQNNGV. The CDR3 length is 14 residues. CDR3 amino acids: CASSLGGGVYEQYF. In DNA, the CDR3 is TGTGCCAGCAGCTTAGGCGGGGGGGTCTACGAGCAGTACTTC.